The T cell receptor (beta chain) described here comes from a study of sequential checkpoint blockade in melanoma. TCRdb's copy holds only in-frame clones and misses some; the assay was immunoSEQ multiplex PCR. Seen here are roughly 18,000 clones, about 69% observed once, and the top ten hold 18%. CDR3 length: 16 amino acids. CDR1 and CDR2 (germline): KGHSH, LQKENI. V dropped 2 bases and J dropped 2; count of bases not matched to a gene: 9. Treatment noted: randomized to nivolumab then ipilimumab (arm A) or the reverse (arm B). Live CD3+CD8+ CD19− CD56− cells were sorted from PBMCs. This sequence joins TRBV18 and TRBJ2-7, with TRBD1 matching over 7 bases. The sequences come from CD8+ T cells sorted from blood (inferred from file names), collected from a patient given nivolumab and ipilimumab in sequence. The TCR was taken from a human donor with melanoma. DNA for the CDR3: TGTGCCAGCTCACCAGGCCCGGACAGGCCCGCCTACGAGCAGTACTTC. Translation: CASSPGPDRPAYEQYF.